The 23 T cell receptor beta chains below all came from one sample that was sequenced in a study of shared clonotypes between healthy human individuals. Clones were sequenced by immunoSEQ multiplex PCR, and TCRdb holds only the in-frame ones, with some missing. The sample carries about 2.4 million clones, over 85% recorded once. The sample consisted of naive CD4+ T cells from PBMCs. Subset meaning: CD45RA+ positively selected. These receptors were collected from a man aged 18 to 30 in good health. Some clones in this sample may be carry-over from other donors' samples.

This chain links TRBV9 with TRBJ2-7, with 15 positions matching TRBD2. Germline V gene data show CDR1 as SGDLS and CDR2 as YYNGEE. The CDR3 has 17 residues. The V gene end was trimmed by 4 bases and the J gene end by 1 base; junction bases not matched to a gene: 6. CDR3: CASSPGLAGGPSYEQYF. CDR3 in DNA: TGTGCCAGCAGCCCCGGACTAGCGGGAGGGCCGTCCTACGAGCAGTACTTC. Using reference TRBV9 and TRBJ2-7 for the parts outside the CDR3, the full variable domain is DSGVTQTPKHLITATGQRVTLRCSPRSGDLSVYWYQQSLDQGLQFLIQYYNGEERAKGNILERFSAQQFPDLHSELNLSSLELGDSALYFCASSPGLAGGPSYEQYFGPGTRLTVT.

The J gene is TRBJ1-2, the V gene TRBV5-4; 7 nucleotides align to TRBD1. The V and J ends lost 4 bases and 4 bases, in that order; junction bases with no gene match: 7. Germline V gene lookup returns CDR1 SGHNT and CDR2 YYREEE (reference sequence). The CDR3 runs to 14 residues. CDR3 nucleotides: TGTGCCAGCAGCCCCGGGACAGTCCTCTATGGCTACACCTTC. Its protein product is CASSPGTVLYGYTF.

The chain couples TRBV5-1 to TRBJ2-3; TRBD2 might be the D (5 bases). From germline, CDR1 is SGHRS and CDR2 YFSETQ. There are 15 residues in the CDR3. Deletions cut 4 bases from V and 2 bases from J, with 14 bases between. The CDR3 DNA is TGCGCCAGCAGCCCACGGACTTCACCCACAGATACGCAGTATTTT. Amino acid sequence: CASSPRTSPTDTQYF. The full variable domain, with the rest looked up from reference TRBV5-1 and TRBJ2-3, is KAGVTQTPRYLIKTRGQQVTLSCSPISGHRSVSWYQQTPGQGLQFLFEYFSETQRNKGNFPGRFSGRQFSNSRSEMNVSTLELGDSALYLCASSPRTSPTDTQYFGPGTRLTVL.

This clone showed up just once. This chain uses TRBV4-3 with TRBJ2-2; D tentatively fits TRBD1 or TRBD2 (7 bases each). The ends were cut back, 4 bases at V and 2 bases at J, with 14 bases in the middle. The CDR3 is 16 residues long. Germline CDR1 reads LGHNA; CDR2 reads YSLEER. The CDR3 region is CASSPQGGANTGELFF. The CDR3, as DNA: TGCGCCAGCAGCCCCCAGGGGGGGGCAAACACCGGGGAGCTGTTTTTT.

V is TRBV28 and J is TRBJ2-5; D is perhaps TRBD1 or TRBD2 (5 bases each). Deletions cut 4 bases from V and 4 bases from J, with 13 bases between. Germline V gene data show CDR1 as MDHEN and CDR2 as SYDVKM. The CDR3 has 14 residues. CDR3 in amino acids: CASSSGTVVETQYF. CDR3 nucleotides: TGTGCCAGCAGTTCCGGGACGGTGGTAGAGACCCAGTACTTC.

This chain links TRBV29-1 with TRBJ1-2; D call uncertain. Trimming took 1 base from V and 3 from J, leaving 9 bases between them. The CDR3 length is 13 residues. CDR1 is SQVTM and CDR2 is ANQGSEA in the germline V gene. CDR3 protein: CSVEATPYYGYTF. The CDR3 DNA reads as TGCAGCGTTGAAGCCACCCCTTACTATGGCTACACCTTC. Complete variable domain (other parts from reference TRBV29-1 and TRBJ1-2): SAVISQKPSRDICQRGTSLTIQCQVDSQVTMMFWYRQQPGQSLTLIATANQGSEATYESGFVIDKFPISRPNLTFSTLTVSNMSPEDSSIYLCSVEATPYYGYTFGSGTRLTVV.

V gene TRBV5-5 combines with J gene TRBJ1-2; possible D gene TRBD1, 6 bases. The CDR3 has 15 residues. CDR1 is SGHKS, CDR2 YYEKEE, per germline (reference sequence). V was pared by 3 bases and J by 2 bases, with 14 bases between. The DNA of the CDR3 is TGTGCCAGCAGCTCCCAGGGGAGGTCGAACTATGGCTACACCTTC. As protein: CASSSQGRSNYGYTF.

CDR3 sequence (DNA): TGTGCCAGTAGTTCCCGATTGGGGACAGGTAACACTGAAGCTTTCTTT. Residues: CASSSRLGTGNTEAFF. The rearrangement uses TRBV19 and TRBJ1-1; 8 nucleotides line up with TRBD1. The CDR3 covers 16 residues. Trimming at V came to 5 bases and at J to 2 bases, leaving 10 bases not matched to a gene. Germline V gene data show CDR1 as LNHDA and CDR2 as SQIVND (reference sequence).

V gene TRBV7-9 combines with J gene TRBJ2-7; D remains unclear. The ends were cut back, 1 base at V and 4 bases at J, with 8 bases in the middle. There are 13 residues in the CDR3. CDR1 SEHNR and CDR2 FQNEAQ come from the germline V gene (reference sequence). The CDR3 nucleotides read TGTGCCAGCAGCTTAGGGCAACATTACGAGCAGTACTTC. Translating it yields CASSLGQHYEQYF.

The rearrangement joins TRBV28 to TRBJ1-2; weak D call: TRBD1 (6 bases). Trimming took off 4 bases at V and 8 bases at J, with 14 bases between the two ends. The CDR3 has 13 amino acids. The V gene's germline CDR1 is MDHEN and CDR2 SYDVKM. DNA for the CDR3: TGTGCCAGCAGTTACAAGGGGGGCCGAGGCTACACCTTC. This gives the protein CASSYKGGRGYTF.

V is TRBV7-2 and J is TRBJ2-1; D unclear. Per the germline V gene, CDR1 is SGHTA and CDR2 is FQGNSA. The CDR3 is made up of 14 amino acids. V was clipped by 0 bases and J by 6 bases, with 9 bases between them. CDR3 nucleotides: TGTGCCAGCAGCTTAGCATTGGCTGTCAATGAGCAGTTCTTC. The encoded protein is CASSLALAVNEQFF.

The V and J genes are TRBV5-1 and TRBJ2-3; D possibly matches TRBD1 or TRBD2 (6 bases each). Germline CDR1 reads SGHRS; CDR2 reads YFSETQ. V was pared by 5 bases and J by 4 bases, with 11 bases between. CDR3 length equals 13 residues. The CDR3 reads CASRRGEADTQYF. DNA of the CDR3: TGCGCCAGCAGAAGGGGGGAGGCAGATACGCAGTATTTT.

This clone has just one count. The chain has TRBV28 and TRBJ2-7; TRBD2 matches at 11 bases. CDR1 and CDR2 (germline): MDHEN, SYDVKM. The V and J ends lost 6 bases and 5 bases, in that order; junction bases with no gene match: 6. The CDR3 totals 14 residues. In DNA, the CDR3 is TGTGCCAGCAGCACTAGCGGGAGTCTCCACGAGCAGTACTTC. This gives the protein CASSTSGSLHEQYF. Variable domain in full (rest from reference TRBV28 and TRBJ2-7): DVKVTQSSRYLVKRTGEKVFLECVQDMDHENMFWYRQDPGLGLRLIYFSYDVKMKEKGDIPEGYSVSREKKERFSLILESASTNQTSMYLCASSTSGSLHEQYFGPGTRLTVT.

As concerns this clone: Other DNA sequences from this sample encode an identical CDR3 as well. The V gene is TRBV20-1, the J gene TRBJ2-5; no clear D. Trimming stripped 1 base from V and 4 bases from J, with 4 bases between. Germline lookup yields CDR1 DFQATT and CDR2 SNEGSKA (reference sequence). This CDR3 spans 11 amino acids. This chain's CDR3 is CSARVGETQYF. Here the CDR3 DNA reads TGCAGTGCTAGAGTCGGAGAGACCCAGTACTTC.

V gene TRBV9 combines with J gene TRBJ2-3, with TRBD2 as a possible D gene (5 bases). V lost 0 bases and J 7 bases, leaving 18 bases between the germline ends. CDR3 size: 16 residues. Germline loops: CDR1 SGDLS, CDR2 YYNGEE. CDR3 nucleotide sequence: TGTGCCAGCAGCGTAGCTCCCCCGAGCGGCGTAAATACGCAGTATTTT. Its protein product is CASSVAPPSGVNTQYF.

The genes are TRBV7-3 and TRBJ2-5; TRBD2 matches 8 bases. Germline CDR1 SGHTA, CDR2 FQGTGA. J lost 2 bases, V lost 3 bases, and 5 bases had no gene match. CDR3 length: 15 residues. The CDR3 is CASSLTREEQETQYF. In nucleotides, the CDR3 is TGTGCCAGCAGCTTGACGCGGGAGGAACAAGAGACCCAGTACTTC.

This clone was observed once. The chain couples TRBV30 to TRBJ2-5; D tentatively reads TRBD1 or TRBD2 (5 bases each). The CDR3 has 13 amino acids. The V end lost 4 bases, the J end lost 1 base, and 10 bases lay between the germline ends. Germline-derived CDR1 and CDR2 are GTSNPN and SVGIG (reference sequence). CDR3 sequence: CAWTGQTQETQYF. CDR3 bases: TGTGCCTGGACGGGGCAGACCCAAGAGACCCAGTACTTC.

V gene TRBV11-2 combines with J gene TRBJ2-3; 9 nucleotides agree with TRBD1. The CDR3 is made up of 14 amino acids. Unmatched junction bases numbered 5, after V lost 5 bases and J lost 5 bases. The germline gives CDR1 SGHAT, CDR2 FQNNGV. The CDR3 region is CASSARDRVDTQYF. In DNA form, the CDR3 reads TGTGCCAGCAGCGCGCGGGACAGGGTAGATACGCAGTATTTT.

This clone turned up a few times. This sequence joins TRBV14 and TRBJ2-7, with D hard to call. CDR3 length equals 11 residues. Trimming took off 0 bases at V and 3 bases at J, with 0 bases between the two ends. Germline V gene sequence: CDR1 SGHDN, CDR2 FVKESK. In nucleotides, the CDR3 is TGTGCCAGCAGCCAAGACTACGAGCAGTACTTC. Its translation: CASSQDYEQYF.

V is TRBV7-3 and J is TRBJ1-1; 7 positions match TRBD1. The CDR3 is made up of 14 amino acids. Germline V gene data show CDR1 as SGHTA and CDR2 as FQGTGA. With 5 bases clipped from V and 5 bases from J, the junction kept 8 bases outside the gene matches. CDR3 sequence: CASSPLGGGTEAFF. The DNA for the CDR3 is TGTGCCAGCAGCCCCCTAGGGGGCGGGACTGAAGCTTTCTTT. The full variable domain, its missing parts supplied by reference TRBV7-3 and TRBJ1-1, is GAGVSQTPSNKVTEKGKYVELRCDPISGHTALYWYRQSLGQGPEFLIYFQGTGAADDSGLPNDRFFAVRPEGSVSTLKIQRTERGDSAVYLCASSPLGGGTEAFFGQGTRLTVV.

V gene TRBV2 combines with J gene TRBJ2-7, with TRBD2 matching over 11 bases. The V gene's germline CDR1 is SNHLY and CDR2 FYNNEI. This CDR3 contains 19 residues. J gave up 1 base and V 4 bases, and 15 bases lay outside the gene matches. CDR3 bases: TGTGCCAGCAGTGGAGGCGCTAGCGGGAGGAGGGGGAGGTCCTACGAGCAGTACTTC. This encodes CASSGGASGRRGRSYEQYF.

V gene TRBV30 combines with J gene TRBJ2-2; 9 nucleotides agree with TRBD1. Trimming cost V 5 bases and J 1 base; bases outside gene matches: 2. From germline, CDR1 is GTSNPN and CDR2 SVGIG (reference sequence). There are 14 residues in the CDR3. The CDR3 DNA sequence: TGTGCCTGGGGACAGGGGTTGAACACCGGGGAGCTGTTTTTT. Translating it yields CAWGQGLNTGELFF.

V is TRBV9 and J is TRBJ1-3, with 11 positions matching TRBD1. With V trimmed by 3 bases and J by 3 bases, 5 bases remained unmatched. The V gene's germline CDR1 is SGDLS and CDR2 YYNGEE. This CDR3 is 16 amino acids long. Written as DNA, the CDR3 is TGTGCCAGCAGCGGCGGACAGGGGGCGGTTGGAAACACCATATATTTT. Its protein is CASSGGQGAVGNTIYF.